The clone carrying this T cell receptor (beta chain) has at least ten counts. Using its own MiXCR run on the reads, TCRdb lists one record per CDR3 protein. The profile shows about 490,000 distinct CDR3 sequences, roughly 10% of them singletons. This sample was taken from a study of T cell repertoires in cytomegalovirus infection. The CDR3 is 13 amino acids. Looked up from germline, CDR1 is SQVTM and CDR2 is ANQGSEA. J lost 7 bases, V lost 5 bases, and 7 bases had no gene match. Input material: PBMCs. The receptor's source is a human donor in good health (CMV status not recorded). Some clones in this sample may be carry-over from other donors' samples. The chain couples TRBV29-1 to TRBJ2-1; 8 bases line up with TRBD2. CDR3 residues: CSVPAGVRNEQFF. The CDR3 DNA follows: TGCAGCGTTCCAGCGGGAGTTCGGAATGAGCAGTTCTTC.